The 9 T cell receptor beta chains in this list originate from one sample, sequenced in a study of T cells in Graves' hyperthyroidism and ophthalmopathy (dated by TCRdb to between 2018 and 2020). Libraries were constructed by multiplex PCR. Sequencing instrument: Illumina HiSeq 2000. The TCR beta CDR3 regions were amplified from the RNA transcripts. The TCR CDR3 was subjected to a first round of RT-PCR using the HTBI primer set and the Qiagen OneStep RT-PCR kit. TCRdb reworked the public reads: Q25 trimming with fastp, MiXCR clone assembly, productive beta chains retained. Every entry covers one CDR3 protein and lists the most common genes and DNA from its rows. The sample yields a few hundred thousand distinct CDR3 sequences; about an eighth were counted once. Together, the top ten hold about 4.9% of the sample. Sequencing was done on a sample of blood. The receptors were sampled from a woman aged 18-30 years with Graves' hyperthyroidism.

In this sample, this clonotype turned up many times. The gene calls are TRBV28 and TRBJ1-5; 7 nucleotides align to TRBD1. The V gene's germline CDR1 is MDHEN and CDR2 SYDVKM. This CDR3 spans 16 amino acids. The V and J ends lost 3 bases and 2 bases, in that order; junction bases with no gene match: 7. CDR3 amino acids: CASSFGIGGGNQPQHF. The CDR3 DNA reads as TGTGCCAGCAGTTTCGGGATAGGGGGCGGCAATCAGCCCCAGCATTTT.

In this sample, this clonotype turned up many times. V usage is TRBV7-9 and J usage is TRBJ2-7; TRBD1 matches at 8 bases. Germline V gene sequence: CDR1 SEHNR, CDR2 FQNEAQ (reference sequence). With 5 bases clipped from V and 2 bases from J, the junction kept 8 bases outside the gene matches. The CDR3 has 15 residues. CDR3 region: CASSPRQGTPYEQYF. The CDR3 DNA reads TGTGCCAGCAGCCCTCGACAGGGGACTCCCTACGAGCAGTACTTC.

This clonotype came up many times. The chain joins TRBV3-1 to TRBJ2-3, with 7 bases matching TRBD2. Trimming removed 4 bases from V and 2 bases from J; junction bases left unmatched: 6. CDR1 is LGHDT and CDR2 is YNNKEL in the germline V gene (reference sequence). The CDR3 contains 15 residues. CDR3 protein: CASSPGGGYTDTQYF. DNA of the CDR3: TGTGCCAGCAGCCCAGGCGGGGGATACACAGATACGCAGTATTTT.

In its sample, this clonotype was seen a few times. The chain combines TRBV7-9 with TRBJ1-4, with 9 bases aligning to TRBD1. Per germline, CDR1 SEHNR and CDR2 FQNEAQ (reference sequence). This CDR3 region has 15 residues. V trimming: 7 bases; J trimming: 8 bases; junction bases outside the gene matches: 11. The CDR3 nucleotides are TGTGCCAGCAACAAAGACCGGGACAGGGACGAAAAACTGTTTTTT. It yields the protein CASNKDRDRDEKLFF.

The chain recombines TRBV14 with TRBJ1-6; tentatively, D is TRBD1 (6 bases). V dropped 8 bases and J dropped 0 bases, with 26 bases sitting between them. Germline V gene data show CDR1 as SGHDN and CDR2 as FVKESK. The CDR3 has 20 residues. DNA of the CDR3: TGTGCCAGCCTAGTAAAGATACCGGGACACCTGAGCTCCTATAATTCACCCCTCCACTTT. Amino acid sequence: CASLVKIPGHLSSYNSPLHF.

This clonotype was seen a handful of times. CDR3 DNA sequence: TGCAGTGCTCTAACACAGGGCTCTACCAAAAACATTCAGTACTTC. Translating it yields CSALTQGSTKNIQYF. V gene TRBV20-1 combines with J gene TRBJ2-4; maybe TRBD1 (6 bases). Trimming shortened V by 5 bases and J by 2 bases, and 16 bases separated the two germline ends. CDR1 is DFQATT, CDR2 SNEGSKA, per germline (reference sequence). The CDR3 consists of 15 residues.

V usage is TRBV12-3 or TRBV12-4 and J usage is TRBJ2-1, with D possibly being TRBD2 (7 bases). CDR3 length: 15 amino acids. V shed 6 bases and J shed 6 bases, with 18 bases lying between them. CDR3 sequence reads: CASSPSRGGGNEQFF. The CDR3 coding sequence is TGTGCCAGCAGCCCTTCCCGGGGAGGGGGCAATGAGCAGTTCTTC.

This clonotype has just a few counts. This chain's CDR3 is CASSPGTLGGQPQHF. CDR3 in DNA: TGTGCCAGCAGCCCCGGGACCCTGGGTGGTCAGCCCCAGCATTTT. The rearrangement joins TRBV11-2 to TRBJ1-5; a weak D match, TRBD1 (5 bases). V was cut by 5 bases and J by 6 bases, with 17 bases left in between. Germline V gene lookup returns CDR1 SGHAT and CDR2 FQNNGV. This CDR3 comprises 15 residues.

As for this clonotype: One junction end does not reproduce the germline sequence, and a read error may be involved. The chain recombines TRBV27 with TRBJ2-4; weak D call: TRBD2 (5 bases). CDR1 and CDR2 (germline): MNHEY, SMNVEV (reference sequence). The CDR3 has 16 residues. This CDR3 reads CVSSLIPGLAKNIQYF. The DNA of the CDR3 is TGTGTCAGCAGTTTAATCCCCGGACTAGCCAAAAACATTCAGTACTTC.